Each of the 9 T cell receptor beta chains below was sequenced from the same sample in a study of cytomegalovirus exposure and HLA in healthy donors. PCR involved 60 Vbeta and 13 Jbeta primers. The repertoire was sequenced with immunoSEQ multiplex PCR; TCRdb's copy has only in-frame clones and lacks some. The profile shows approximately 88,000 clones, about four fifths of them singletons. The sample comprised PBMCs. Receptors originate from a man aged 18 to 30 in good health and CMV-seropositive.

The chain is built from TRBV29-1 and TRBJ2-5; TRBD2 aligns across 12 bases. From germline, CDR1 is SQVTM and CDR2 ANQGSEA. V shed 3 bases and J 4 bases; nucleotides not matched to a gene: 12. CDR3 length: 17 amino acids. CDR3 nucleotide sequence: TGCAGCGTTGACATCTGGACTAGCGGGAACCCGCGAGAGACCCAGTACTTC. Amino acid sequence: CSVDIWTSGNPRETQYF.

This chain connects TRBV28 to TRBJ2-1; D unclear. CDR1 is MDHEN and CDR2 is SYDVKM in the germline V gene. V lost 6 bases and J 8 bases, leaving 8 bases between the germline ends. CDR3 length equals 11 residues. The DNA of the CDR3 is TGTGCCAGCAGCCTAGTCCATGAGCAGTTCTTC. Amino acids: CASSLVHEQFF.

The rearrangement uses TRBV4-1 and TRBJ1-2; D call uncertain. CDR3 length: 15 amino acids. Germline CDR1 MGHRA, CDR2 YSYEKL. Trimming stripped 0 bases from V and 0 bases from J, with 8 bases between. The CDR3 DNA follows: TGCGCCAGCAGCCAAGATCGGGGTACTAACTATGGCTACACCTTC. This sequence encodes CASSQDRGTNYGYTF.

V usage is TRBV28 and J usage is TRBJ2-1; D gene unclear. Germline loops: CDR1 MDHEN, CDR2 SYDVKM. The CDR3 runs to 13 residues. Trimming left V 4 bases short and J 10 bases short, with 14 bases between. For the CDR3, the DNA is TGTGCCAGCAGTTCCTCGGGTGAACCGGAGCAGTTCTTC. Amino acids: CASSSSGEPEQFF.

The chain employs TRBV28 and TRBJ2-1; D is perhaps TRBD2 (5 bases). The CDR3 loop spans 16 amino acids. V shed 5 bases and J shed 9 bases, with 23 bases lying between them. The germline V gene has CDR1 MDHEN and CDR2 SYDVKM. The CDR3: CASSPPGDYTGLEQFF. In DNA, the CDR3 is TGTGCCAGCAGTCCGCCTGGAGACTACACGGGTCTTGAGCAGTTCTTC. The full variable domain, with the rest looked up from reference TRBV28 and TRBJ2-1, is DVKVTQSSRYLVKRTGEKVFLECVQDMDHENMFWYRQDPGLGLRLIYFSYDVKMKEKGDIPEGYSVSREKKERFSLILESASTNQTSMYLCASSPPGDYTGLEQFFGPGTRLTVL.

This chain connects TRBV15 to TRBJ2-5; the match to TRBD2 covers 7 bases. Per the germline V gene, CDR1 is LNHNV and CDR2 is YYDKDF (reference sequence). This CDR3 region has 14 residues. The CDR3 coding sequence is TGTGCAAGCCGGGGAGCGGGAATCCGGGAGACCCAGTACTTC. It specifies CASRGAGIRETQYF.

CDR3 region: CAISESGYLEGYTF. The DNA for the CDR3 is TGTGCCATCAGTGAGTCTGGCTACCTGGAGGGCTACACCTTC. The rearrangement joins TRBV10-3 to TRBJ1-2; no firm D call. V gave up 0 bases and J gave up 8 bases, with 13 bases separating them. The CDR3 length is 14 residues. Looked up from germline, CDR1 is ENHRY and CDR2 is SYGVKD.

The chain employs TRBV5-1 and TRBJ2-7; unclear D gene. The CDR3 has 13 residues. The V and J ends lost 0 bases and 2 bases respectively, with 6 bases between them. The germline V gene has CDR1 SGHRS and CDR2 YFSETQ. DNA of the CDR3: TGCGCCAGCAGCTTGGAAAGAGCCTACGAGCAGTACTTC. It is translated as CASSLERAYEQYF.

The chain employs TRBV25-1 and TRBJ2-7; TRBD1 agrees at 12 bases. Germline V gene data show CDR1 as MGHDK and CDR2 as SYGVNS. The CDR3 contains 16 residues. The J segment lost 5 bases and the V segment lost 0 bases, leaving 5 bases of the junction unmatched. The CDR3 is CASSEYRGTGGHEQYF. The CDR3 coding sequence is TGTGCCAGCAGTGAATATAGGGGGACAGGGGGCCACGAGCAGTACTTC.